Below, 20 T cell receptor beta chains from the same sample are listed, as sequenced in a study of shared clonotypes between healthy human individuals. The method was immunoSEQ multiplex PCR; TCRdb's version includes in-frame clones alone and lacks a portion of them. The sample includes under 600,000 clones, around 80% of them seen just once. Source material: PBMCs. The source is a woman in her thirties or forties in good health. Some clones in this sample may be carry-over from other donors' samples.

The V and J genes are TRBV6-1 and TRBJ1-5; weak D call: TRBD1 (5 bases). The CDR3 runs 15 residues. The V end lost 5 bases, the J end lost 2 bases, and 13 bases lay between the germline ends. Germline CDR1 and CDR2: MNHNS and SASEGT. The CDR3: CASSPGRQGNQPQHF. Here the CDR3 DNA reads TGTGCCAGCAGTCCGGGACGGCAGGGCAATCAGCCCCAGCATTTT.

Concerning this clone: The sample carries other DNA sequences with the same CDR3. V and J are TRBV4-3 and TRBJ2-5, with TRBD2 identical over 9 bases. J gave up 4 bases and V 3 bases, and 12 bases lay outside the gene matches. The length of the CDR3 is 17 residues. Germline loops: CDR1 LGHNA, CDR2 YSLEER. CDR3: CASSQEGGRALGETQYF. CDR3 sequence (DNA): TGCGCCAGCAGCCAGGAAGGCGGGAGGGCCCTTGGAGAGACCCAGTACTTC.

The CDR3 loop is CASSLVVFRSGELFF. DNA for the CDR3: TGTGCCAGCAGCTTAGTGGTTTTTCGTTCCGGGGAGCTGTTTTTT. The chain carries TRBV7-2 and TRBJ2-2, with D unclear. Germline assignment: CDR1 SGHTA and CDR2 FQGNSA. V gave up 1 base and J gave up 6 bases, with 12 bases separating them. CDR3 length: 15 residues.

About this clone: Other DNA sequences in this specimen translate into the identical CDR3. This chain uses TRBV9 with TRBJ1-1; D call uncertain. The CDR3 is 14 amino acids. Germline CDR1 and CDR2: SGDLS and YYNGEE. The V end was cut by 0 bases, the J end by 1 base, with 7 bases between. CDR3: CASSVGGRNTEAFF. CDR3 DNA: TGTGCCAGCAGCGTAGGTGGGAGGAACACTGAAGCTTTCTTT.

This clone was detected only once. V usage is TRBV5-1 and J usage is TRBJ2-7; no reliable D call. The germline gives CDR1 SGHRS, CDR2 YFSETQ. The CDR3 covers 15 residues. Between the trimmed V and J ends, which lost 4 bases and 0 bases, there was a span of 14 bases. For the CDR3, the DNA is TGCGCCAGCAGCCCGGTCGCGCGCCGCTCCTACGAGCAGTACTTC. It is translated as CASSPVARRSYEQYF.

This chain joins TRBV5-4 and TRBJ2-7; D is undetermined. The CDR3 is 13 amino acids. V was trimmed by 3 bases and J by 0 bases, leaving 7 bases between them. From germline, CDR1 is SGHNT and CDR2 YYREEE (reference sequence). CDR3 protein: CASSSSPSYEQYF. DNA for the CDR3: TGTGCCAGCAGCTCTTCCCCCTCCTACGAGCAGTACTTC. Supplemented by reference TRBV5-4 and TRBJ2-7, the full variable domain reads ETGVTQSPTHLIKTRGQQVTLRCSSQSGHNTVSWYQQALGQGPQFIFQYYREEENGRGNFPPRFSGLQFPNYSSELNVNALELDDSALYLCASSSSPSYEQYFGPGTRLTVT.

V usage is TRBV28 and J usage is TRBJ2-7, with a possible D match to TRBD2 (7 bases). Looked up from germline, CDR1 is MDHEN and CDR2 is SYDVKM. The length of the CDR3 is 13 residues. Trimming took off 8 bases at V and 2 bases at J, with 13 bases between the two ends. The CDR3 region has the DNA TGTGCCAGCCTCCGGGGGGCGACCTACGAGCAGTACTTC. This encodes CASLRGATYEQYF.

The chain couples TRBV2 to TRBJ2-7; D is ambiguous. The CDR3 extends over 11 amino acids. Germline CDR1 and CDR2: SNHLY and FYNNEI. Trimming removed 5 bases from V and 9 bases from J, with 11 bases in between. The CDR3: CASSPLRGQYF. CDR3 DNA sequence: TGTGCCAGCAGTCCCCTACGTGGGCAGTACTTC.

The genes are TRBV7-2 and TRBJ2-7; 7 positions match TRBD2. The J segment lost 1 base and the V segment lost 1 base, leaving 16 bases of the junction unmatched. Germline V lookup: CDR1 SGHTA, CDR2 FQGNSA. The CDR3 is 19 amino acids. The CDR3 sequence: CASSLGLGGRALFSYEQYF. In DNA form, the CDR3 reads TGTGCCAGCAGCTTAGGGCTCGGGGGGAGGGCCTTGTTTTCCTACGAGCAGTACTTC.

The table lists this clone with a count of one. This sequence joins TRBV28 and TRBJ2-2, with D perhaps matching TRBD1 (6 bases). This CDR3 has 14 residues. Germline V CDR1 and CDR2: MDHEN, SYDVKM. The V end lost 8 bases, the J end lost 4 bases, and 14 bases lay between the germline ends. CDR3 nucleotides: TGTGCCAGCGGGAGCAGGGGTGTCACCGGGGAGCTGTTTTTT. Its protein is CASGSRGVTGELFF.

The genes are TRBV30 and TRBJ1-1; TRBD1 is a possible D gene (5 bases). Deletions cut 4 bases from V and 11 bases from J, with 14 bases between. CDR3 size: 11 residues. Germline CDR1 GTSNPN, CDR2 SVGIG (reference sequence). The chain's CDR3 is CAWTGFSGAFF. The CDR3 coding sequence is TGTGCCTGGACAGGGTTTTCAGGCGCTTTCTTT. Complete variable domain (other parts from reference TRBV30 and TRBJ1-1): SQTIHQWPATLVQPVGSPLSLECTVEGTSNPNLYWYRQAAGRGLQLLFYSVGIGQISSEVPQNLSASRPQDRQFILSSKKLLLSDSGFYLCAWTGFSGAFFGQGTRLTVV.

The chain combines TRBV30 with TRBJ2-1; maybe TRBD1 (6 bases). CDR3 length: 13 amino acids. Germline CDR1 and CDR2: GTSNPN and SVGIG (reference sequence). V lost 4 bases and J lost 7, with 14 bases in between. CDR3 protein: CAWNPGQLNEQFF. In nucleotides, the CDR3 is TGTGCCTGGAATCCGGGACAACTTAATGAGCAGTTCTTC.

CDR3 DNA sequence: TGTGCCAGCAGCGTAGGTGGTCTTCCCTACGAGCAGTACTTC. It specifies CASSVGGLPYEQYF. The chain has TRBV9 and TRBJ2-5; D is undetermined. The DNA end is a closer match to TRBJ2-7, so the J assignment may be wrong. Looked up from germline, CDR1 is SGDLS and CDR2 is YYNGEE. There are 14 residues in the CDR3.

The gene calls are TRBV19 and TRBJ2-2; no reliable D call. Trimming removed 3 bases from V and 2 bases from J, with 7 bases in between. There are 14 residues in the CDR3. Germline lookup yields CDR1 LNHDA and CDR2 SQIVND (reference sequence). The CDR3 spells CASSINYNTGELFF. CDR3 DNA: TGTGCCAGTAGTATTAACTACAACACCGGGGAGCTGTTTTTT.

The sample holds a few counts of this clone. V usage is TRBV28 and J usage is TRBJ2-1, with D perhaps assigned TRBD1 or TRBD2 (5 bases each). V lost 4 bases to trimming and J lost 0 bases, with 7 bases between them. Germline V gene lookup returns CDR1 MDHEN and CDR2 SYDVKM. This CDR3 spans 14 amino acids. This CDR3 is CASSYGGSYNEQFF. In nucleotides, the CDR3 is TGTGCCAGCAGTTATGGGGGCTCCTACAATGAGCAGTTCTTC.

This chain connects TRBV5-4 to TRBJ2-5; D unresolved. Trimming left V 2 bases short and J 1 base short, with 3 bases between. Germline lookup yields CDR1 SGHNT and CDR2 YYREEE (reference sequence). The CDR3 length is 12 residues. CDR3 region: CASSFLQETQYF. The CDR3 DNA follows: TGTGCCAGCAGCTTCCTCCAAGAGACCCAGTACTTC.

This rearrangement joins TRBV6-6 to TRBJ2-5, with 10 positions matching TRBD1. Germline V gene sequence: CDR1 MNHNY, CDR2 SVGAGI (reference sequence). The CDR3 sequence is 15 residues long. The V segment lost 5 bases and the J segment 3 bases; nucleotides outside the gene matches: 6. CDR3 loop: CASSTPGTGEETQYF. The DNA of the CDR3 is TGTGCCAGCAGTACCCCAGGGACAGGGGAAGAGACCCAGTACTTC.

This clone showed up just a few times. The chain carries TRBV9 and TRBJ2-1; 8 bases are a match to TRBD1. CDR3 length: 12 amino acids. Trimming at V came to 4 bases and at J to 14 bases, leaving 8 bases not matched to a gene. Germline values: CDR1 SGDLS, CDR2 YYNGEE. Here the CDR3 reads CASSSRTGKEFF. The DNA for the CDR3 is TGTGCCAGCAGCTCCCGGACAGGGAAGGAGTTCTTC.

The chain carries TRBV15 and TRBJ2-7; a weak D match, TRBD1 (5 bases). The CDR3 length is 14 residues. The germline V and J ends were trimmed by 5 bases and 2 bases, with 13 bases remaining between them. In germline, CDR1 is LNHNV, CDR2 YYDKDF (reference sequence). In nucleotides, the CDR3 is TGTGCCACCAGCCCTACAAGGGGCGCCTACGAGCAGTACTTC. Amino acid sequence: CATSPTRGAYEQYF.

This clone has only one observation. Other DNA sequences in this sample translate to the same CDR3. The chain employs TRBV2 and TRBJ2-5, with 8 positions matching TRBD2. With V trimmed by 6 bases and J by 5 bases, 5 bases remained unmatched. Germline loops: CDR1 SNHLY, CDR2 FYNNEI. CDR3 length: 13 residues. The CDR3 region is CASSGGVGETQYF. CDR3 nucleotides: TGTGCCAGCAGCGGGGGGGTTGGGGAGACCCAGTACTTC.